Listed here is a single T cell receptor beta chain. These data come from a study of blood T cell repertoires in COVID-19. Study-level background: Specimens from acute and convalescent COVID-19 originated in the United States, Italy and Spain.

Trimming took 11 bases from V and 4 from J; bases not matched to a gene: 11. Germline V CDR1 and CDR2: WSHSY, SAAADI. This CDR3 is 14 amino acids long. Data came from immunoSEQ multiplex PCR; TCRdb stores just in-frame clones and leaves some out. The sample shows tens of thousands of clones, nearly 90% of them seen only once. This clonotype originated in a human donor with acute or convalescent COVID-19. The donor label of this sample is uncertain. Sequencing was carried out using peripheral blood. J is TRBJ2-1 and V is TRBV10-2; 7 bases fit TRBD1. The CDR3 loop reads CAVFTGTAYNEQFF. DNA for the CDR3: TGCGCCGTATTTACCGGGACAGCTTACAATGAGCAGTTCTTC.